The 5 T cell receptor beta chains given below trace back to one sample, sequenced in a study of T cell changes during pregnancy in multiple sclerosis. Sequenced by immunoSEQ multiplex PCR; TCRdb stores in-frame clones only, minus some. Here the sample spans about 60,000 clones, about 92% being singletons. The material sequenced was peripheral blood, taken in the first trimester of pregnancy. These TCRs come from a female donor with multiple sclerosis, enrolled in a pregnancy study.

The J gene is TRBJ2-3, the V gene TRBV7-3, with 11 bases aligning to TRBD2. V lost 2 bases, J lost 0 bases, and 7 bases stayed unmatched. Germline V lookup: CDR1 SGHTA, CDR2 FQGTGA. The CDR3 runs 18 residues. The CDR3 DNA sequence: TGTGCCAGCAGCTTATCCCCCACTAGCGGGGGAAGCACAGATACGCAGTATTTT. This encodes CASSLSPTSGGSTDTQYF.

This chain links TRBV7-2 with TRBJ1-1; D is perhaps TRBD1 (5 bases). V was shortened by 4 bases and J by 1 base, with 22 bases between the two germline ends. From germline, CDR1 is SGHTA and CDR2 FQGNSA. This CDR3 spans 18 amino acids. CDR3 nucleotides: TGTGCCAGCAGCTACGACCCGAGCGGCGCGGGGACGAACACTGAAGCTTTCTTT. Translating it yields CASSYDPSGAGTNTEAFF.

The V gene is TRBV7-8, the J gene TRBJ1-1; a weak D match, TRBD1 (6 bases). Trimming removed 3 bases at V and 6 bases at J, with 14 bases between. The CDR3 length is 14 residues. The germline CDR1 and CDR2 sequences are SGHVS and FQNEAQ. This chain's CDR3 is CASSFTQGQAEAFF. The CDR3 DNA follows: TGTGCCAGCAGCTTTACCCAGGGGCAGGCTGAAGCTTTCTTT.

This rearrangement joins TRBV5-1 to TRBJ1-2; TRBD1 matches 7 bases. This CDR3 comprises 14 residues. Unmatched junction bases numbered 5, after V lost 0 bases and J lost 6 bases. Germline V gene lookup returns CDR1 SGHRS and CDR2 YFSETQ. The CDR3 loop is CASSLGRGYDGYTF. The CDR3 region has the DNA TGCGCCAGCAGCTTGGGCAGGGGGTATGATGGCTACACCTTC.

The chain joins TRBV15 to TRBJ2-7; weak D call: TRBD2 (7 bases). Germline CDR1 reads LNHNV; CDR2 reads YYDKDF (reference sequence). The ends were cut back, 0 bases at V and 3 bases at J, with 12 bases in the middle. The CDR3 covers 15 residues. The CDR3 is CATSRDWGGHYEQYF. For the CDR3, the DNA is TGTGCCACCAGCAGAGATTGGGGGGGCCACTACGAGCAGTACTTC. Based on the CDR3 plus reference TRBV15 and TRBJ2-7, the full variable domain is DAMVIQNPRYQVTQFGKPVTLSCSQTLNHNVMYWYQQKSSQAPKLLFHYYDKDFNNEADTPDNFQSRRPNTSFCFLDIRSPGLGDTAMYLCATSRDWGGHYEQYFGPGTRLTVT.